This paragraph covers one TCR beta chain sequence. Its antigen is as yet unknown. The isolated RNA, all of it, was reverse transcribed, so expressed TCRB transcripts were what got sequenced. The assay was immunoSEQ multiplex PCR, and TCRdb's table has in-frame clones only and misses some. This table has roughly 280,000 clones, roughly 25% appearing once. V lost 10 bases and J lost 5, with 11 bases in between. The CDR3 covers 11 residues. CDR1 and CDR2 from the germline V gene are MDHEN and SYDVKM. The data were obtained in a study of beta chain features in type 1 diabetes. Broader study findings: Moderate yet significant TCRB CDR3 shortening was seen in Type 1 diabetes patients in all four CD4+ subsets.

The chain couples TRBV28 to TRBJ1-2; perhaps TRBD1 as D (5 bases). This clonotype originated in a woman in her twenties or thirties with type 1 diabetes. What was sequenced was naive CD4+ T cells from blood. The CDR3 coding sequence is TGTGCCACCTCGGACACTTATGGCTACACCTTC. Translated: CATSDTYGYTF.